The clone carrying this TCR beta chain came up a few times. Its specificity is not known. Regions amplified from RNA transcripts were the TCR beta CDR3 regions. Primed by the HTBI set, a first-round RT-PCR was run on the TCR CDR3. TCRdb re-analysed the multiplex PCR reads in MiXCR, keeping a single row per CDR3 protein. Among hundreds of thousands of distinct CDR3 sequences listed, roughly 14% were seen once. This sample was included in a study of T cells in Graves' hyperthyroidism and ophthalmopathy. Trimming removed 0 bases at V and 8 bases at J, with 11 bases between. The CDR3 is 15 amino acids. Germline values: CDR1 MNHEY, CDR2 SVGAGI. Notes on the study in general: Among clonotypes expanded in thyroid above 0.001, most were also found in blood.

The material sequenced was blood. This TCR was sampled from a woman aged 40 to 50 with Graves' ophthalmopathy. The J gene is TRBJ1-6, the V gene TRBV6-5, with a possible D match to TRBD1 (5 bases). CDR3: CASSYSMGGHSPLHF. In DNA form, the CDR3 reads TGTGCCAGCAGTTACTCGATGGGGGGTCATTCACCCCTCCACTTT.